Below, 5 T cell receptor beta chains from the same sample are listed, as sequenced in a study of blood T cell repertoires in COVID-19. TCRdb keeps only in-frame clones here, not all; method: immunoSEQ multiplex PCR. The table shows about 130,000 clones, with 74% occurring only once. Sequencing input: peripheral blood. These receptors all stem from a man older than 75 with COVID-19, enrolled during active disease.

The CDR3 sequence is CASRWTPARTGELFF. The CDR3 bases are TGTGCCAGCAGATGGACTCCCGCGAGGACCGGGGAGCTGTTTTTT. This chain links TRBV6-5 with TRBJ2-2, with D perhaps TRBD2 (5 bases). Germline CDR1 reads MNHEY; CDR2 reads SVGAGI. Between the trimmed V and J ends, which lost 6 bases and 5 bases, there was a span of 16 bases. This CDR3 spans 15 amino acids.

J is TRBJ1-1 and V is TRBV7-9; 11 nucleotides agree with TRBD1. Germline CDR1 SEHNR, CDR2 FQNEAQ (reference sequence). The V segment lost 5 bases and the J segment 10 bases; nucleotides outside the gene matches: 6. The CDR3 consists of 13 residues. Here the CDR3 reads CASSVRTGGSAFF. CDR3 nucleotide sequence: TGTGCCAGCAGCGTCCGGACAGGGGGCTCAGCTTTCTTT.

The rearrangement uses TRBV20-1 and TRBJ2-3; 7 bases align to TRBD2. The trim removed 3 bases at V and 6 bases at J, leaving 9 bases unmatched. Germline-derived CDR1 and CDR2 are DFQATT and SNEGSKA (reference sequence). This CDR3 region has 14 residues. CDR3 nucleotides: TGCAGTGCTAGTGCGGGAGCCCCGGCGGATACGCAGTATTTT. Translating it yields CSASAGAPADTQYF.

This clone was seen only a few times. The chain recombines TRBV3-1 (or the pseudogene TRBV3-2) with TRBJ2-1; D unclear. CDR1 and CDR2 from the germline V gene are LGHDT and YNNKEL (reference sequence). The CDR3 sequence is 15 residues long. V was cut by 4 bases and J by 6 bases, with 16 bases left in between. The CDR3 spells CASSRGEVLGNEQFF. The DNA of the CDR3 is TGTGCCAGCAGCCGTGGAGAGGTCCTCGGCAATGAGCAGTTCTTC.

This clone was observed once. V is TRBV18 and J is TRBJ2-7; 9 bases agree with TRBD1. The CDR3 has 15 amino acids. J lost 4 bases, V lost 3 bases, and 7 bases had no gene match. The germline gives CDR1 KGHSH, CDR2 LQKENI. CDR3 DNA sequence: TGTGCCAGCTCACCCACAGGGGGCCGGAGGTACGAGCAGTACTTC. As protein: CASSPTGGRRYEQYF.